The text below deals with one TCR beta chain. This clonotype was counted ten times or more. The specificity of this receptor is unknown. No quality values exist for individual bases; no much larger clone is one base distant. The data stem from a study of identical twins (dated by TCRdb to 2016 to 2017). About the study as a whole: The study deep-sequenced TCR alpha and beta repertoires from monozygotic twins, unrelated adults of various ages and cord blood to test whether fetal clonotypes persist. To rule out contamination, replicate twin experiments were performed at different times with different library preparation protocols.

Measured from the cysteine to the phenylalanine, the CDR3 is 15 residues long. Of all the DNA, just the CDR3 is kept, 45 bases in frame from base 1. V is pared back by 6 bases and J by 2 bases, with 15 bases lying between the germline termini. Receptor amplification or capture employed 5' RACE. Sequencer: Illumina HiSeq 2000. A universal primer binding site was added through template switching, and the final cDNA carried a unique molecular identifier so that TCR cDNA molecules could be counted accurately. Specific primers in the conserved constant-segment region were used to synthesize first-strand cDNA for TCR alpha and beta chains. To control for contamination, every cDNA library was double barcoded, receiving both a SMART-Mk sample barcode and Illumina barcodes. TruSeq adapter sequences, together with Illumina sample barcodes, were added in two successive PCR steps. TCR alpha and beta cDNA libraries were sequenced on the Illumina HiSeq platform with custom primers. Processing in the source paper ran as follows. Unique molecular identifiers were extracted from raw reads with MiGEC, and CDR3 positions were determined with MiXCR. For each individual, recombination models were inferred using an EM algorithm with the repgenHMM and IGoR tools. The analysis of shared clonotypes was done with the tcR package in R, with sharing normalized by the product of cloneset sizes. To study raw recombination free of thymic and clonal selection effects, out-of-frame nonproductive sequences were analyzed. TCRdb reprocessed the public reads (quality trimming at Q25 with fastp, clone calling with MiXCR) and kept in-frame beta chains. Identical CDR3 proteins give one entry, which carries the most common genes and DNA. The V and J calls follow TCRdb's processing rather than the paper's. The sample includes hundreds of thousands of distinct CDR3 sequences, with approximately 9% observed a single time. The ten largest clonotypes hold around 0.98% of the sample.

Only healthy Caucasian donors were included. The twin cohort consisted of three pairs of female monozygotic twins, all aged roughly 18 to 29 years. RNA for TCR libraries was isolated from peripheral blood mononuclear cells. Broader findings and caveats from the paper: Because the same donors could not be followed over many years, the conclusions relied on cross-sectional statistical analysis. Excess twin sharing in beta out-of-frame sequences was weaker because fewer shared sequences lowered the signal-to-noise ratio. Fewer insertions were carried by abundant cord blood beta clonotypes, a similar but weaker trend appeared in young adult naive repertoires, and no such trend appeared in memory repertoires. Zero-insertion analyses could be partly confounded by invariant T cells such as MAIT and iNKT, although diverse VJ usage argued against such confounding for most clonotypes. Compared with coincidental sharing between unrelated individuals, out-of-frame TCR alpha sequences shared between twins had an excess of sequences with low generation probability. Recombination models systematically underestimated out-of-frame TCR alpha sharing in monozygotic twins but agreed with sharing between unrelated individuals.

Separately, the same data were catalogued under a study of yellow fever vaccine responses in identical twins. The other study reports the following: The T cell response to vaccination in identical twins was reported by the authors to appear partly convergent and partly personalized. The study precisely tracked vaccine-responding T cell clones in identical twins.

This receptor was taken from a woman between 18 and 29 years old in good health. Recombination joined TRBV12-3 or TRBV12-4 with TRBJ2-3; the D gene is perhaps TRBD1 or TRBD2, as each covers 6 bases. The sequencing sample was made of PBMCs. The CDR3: CASRSRGQFTDTQYF. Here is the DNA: TGTGCCAGCAGGTCCCGGGGGCAATTCACAGATACGCAGTATTTT.